The 30 T cell receptor beta chains listed next were all sequenced from one sample in a study of T-cell memory formation after mild COVID-19. TCRdb recomputed calls from the 5' RACE reads with MiXCR, one row per CDR3 protein. The sample lists about 340,000 distinct CDR3 sequences, roughly 14% occurring once. The sequenced sample consisted of PBMCs or a T cell subset sorted from them (not recorded which). The origin of the receptors is a young man who had mild COVID-19 (a few samples of this study predate the infection). Cell type and time point are not known.

There are a few counts of this clonotype. The chain couples TRBV27 to TRBJ2-4, with unresolved D. The germline CDR1 and CDR2 sequences are MNHEY and SMNVEV (reference sequence). V gave up 3 bases and J gave up 1 base, with 4 bases separating them. This CDR3 has 13 residues. CDR3 nucleotide sequence: TGTGCCAGCAGTTTTGGTGCCAAAAACATTCAGTACTTC. This sequence encodes CASSFGAKNIQYF.

This clonotype was seen a handful of times. The chain recombines TRBV7-9 with TRBJ2-7, with D maybe TRBD2 (5 bases). CDR3 length equals 17 residues. Trimming took off 4 bases at V and 3 bases at J, with 22 bases between the two ends. CDR1 SEHNR and CDR2 FQNEAQ come from the germline V gene (reference sequence). The CDR3 DNA reads as TGTGCCAGCAGCTCATGGAGAGGGCAGGCTAAGAGCTACGAGCAGTACTTC. Protein product: CASSSWRGQAKSYEQYF.

The chain employs TRBV9 and TRBJ2-3; D unclear. Trimming shortened V by 0 bases and J by 1 base, and 9 bases separated the two germline ends. Germline CDR1 reads SGDLS; CDR2 reads YYNGEE. The CDR3 covers 15 residues. The CDR3 DNA is TGTGCCAGCAGCGTAGAAGGGAAACGCACAGATACGCAGTATTTT. Its translation: CASSVEGKRTDTQYF.

This clonotype showed up just a few times. The chain combines TRBV7-2 with TRBJ2-3; D might be TRBD2 (7 bases). V was clipped by 0 bases and J by 6 bases, with 13 bases between them. The CDR3 sequence is 15 residues long. Germline V gene data show CDR1 as SGHTA and CDR2 as FQGNSA. CDR3 protein: CASSLAGGRPDTQYF. The CDR3 nucleotides read TGTGCCAGCAGCTTAGCGGGGGGGCGCCCCGATACGCAGTATTTT. Full variable domain (rest looked up from reference TRBV7-2 and TRBJ2-3): GAGVSQSPSNKVTEKGKDVELRCDPISGHTALYWYRQSLGQGLEFLIYFQGNSAPDKSGLPSDRFSAERTGGSVSTLTIQRTQQEDSAVYLCASSLAGGRPDTQYFGPGTRLTVL.

This chain connects TRBV9 to TRBJ1-2; 8 nucleotides align to TRBD1. The CDR3 covers 17 residues. Germline values: CDR1 SGDLS, CDR2 YYNGEE. Losses at the gene ends were 0 bases for V and 3 bases for J; bases not matched to a gene: 10. This CDR3 is CASSVGDRGSAYYGYTF. DNA for the CDR3: TGTGCCAGCAGCGTAGGAGACAGGGGATCGGCCTACTATGGCTACACCTTC.

CDR3 coding DNA: TGTGCCAGCAGCTTACTCTGGCAGGGCGAGGAAGAGACCCAGTACTTC. Translation gives CASSLLWQGEEETQYF. The chain carries TRBV7-9 and TRBJ2-5; D is possibly TRBD1 (5 bases). V lost 2 bases to trimming and J lost 3 bases, with 16 bases between them. The CDR3 contains 16 residues. The germline CDR1 and CDR2 sequences are SEHNR and FQNEAQ (reference sequence).

This clonotype has more than one count but fewer than ten. The chain is built from TRBV6-5 and TRBJ2-1; D gene unclear. This CDR3 is 14 amino acids long. The V gene lost 6 bases and the J gene lost 4 bases, with 13 bases spanning the gap. The germline V gene has CDR1 MNHEY and CDR2 SVGAGI. The CDR3 here is CASRTGIGYNEQFF. The CDR3 nucleotides read TGTGCCAGCAGGACGGGCATCGGTTACAATGAGCAGTTCTTC.

Notes on this clonotype: Sequence at one end of the junction differs from germline and may be a read error. The genes are TRBV20-1 and TRBJ2-3, with TRBD2 identical over 9 bases. Germline values: CDR1 DFQATT, CDR2 SNEGSKA (reference sequence). The CDR3 has 14 amino acids. CDR3 amino acids: CSAPSGTSTDTRYF. The CDR3 DNA follows: TGCAGTGCTCCTTCCGGGACTAGCACAGATACGCGGTATTTT.

This clonotype appeared many times. The chain's CDR3 is CASSHNSGPYEQYF. In DNA form, the CDR3 reads TGCGCCAGCAGCCATAATAGCGGACCCTACGAGCAGTACTTC. The V call is TRBV4-3, the J call TRBJ2-7, with D perhaps TRBD2 (6 bases). CDR1 is LGHNA and CDR2 is YSLEER in the germline V gene. The V and J ends lost 3 bases and 2 bases respectively, with 11 bases between them. CDR3 length: 14 residues.

This clonotype occurred a few times. The chain recombines TRBV7-8 with TRBJ1-5, with 9 positions matching TRBD1. The ends lost 5 bases at V and 7 bases at J; junction bases unmatched: 9. The CDR3 consists of 15 residues. CDR1 is SGHVS, CDR2 FQNEAQ, per germline. CDR3 DNA: TGTGCCAGCAGCCAGGGACAGGGTGTGTGGCAGCCCCAGCATTTT. As protein: CASSQGQGVWQPQHF. The variable domain in full, with the rest retrieved from reference TRBV7-8 and TRBJ1-5, is GAGVSQSPRYKVAKRGQDVALRCDPISGHVSLFWYQQALGQGPEFLTYFQNEAQLDKSGLPSDRFFAERPEGSVSTLKIQRTQQEDSAVYLCASSQGQGVWQPQHFGDGTRLSIL.

This clonotype was seen only a few times. The chain couples TRBV9 to TRBJ2-7, with TRBD2 as a possible D gene (7 bases). From germline, CDR1 is SGDLS and CDR2 YYNGEE. V dropped 5 bases and J dropped 1 base, with 19 bases sitting between them. The CDR3 runs to 16 residues. This chain's CDR3 is CASSKETGGHSYEQYF. The CDR3 region has the DNA TGTGCCAGCAGTAAGGAGACGGGGGGACATTCCTACGAGCAGTACTTC.

V and J are TRBV11-2 and TRBJ2-7; perhaps TRBD1 as D (8 bases). V was shortened by 0 bases and J by 0 bases, with 15 bases between the two germline ends. There are 17 residues in the CDR3. Germline V CDR1 and CDR2: SGHAT, FQNNGV. The CDR3 coding sequence is TGTGCCAGCAGCTTAGAGGGAGGGACAGGCTACTCCTACGAGCAGTACGTC. This sequence encodes CASSLEGGTGYSYEQYV.

This clonotype was picked up many times. The chain carries TRBV7-2 and TRBJ1-5; D unclear. Germline V CDR1 and CDR2: SGHTA, FQGNSA. V lost 3 bases and J lost 3, with 9 bases in between. The CDR3 has 14 amino acids. In DNA form, the CDR3 reads TGTGCCAGCAGCTTTCGGGTCAACAATCAGCCCCAGCATTTT. It encodes CASSFRVNNQPQHF.

About this clonotype itself: The junction and the germline gene differ at one end; a read error may be behind it. This chain uses TRBV24-1 with TRBJ2-3; 7 bases map to TRBD1. Germline lookup yields CDR1 KGHDR and CDR2 SFDVKD. This CDR3 comprises 13 residues. CDR3 sequence (DNA): TGTGCCACCAGTAAAACAGGGACAGTTACGCAGTATTTT. This translates into CATSKTGTVTQYF.

In this sample, this clonotype turned up a few times. V and J are TRBV6-2 or TRBV6-3 and TRBJ1-1; D remains unclear. The CDR3 extends over 12 amino acids. CDR1 MNHEY and CDR2 SVGEGT come from the germline V gene. The V end was cut by 0 bases, the J end by 8 bases, with 7 bases between. The CDR3 is CASSYSRGEAFF. CDR3 sequence (DNA): TGTGCCAGCAGTTACTCGAGAGGGGAAGCTTTCTTT.

This clonotype occurred a few times. This chain links TRBV12-3 or TRBV12-4 with TRBJ2-7, with D possibly matching TRBD1 (6 bases). The CDR3 runs 13 residues. Between the trimmed V and J ends, which lost 6 bases and 4 bases, there was a span of 13 bases. CDR3 amino acids: CASSKNGQYEQYV. CDR3 nucleotides: TGTGCCAGCAGCAAAAACGGACAGTACGAGCAGTACGTC.

The chain joins TRBV29-1 to TRBJ1-2; 9 nucleotides match TRBD1. The CDR3 totals 12 residues. The V segment lost 5 bases and the J segment 10 bases; nucleotides outside the gene matches: 8. Germline V gene data show CDR1 as SQVTM and CDR2 as ANQGSEA. CDR3 DNA sequence: TGCAGCGTTTCACAGGGGGCGTGGGACTACACCTTC. This sequence encodes CSVSQGAWDYTF.

This clonotype showed up many times. V usage is TRBV24-1 and J usage is TRBJ2-3, with TRBD1 matching 11 bases. CDR3 length equals 13 residues. The trim removed 9 bases at V and 4 bases at J, leaving 2 bases unmatched. CDR1 and CDR2 (germline): KGHDR, SFDVKD. In DNA form, the CDR3 reads TGTGCCACCGAGGGACAGGGGGCAGATACGCAGTATTTT. It codes for CATEGQGADTQYF.

This chain joins TRBV7-2 and TRBJ2-4, with D hard to call. The CDR3 totals 14 residues. The V and J ends lost 1 base and 6 bases respectively, with 10 bases between them. The V gene's germline CDR1 is SGHTA and CDR2 FQGNSA. The CDR3 is CASSLVDAGNIQYF. For the CDR3, the DNA is TGTGCCAGCAGCTTAGTTGACGCTGGAAACATTCAGTACTTC.

The CDR3 region is CASSHPPGETNTEAFF. The DNA for the CDR3 is TGCGCCAGCAGCCACCCCCCAGGGGAGACGAACACTGAAGCTTTCTTT. The chain recombines TRBV4-3 with TRBJ1-1; tentatively, D is TRBD1 (6 bases). The CDR3 runs to 16 residues. Germline V gives CDR1 LGHNA, CDR2 YSLEER. The ends were cut back, 3 bases at V and 1 base at J, with 15 bases in the middle.

This clonotype has more than one count but fewer than ten. The chain is built from TRBV7-3 and TRBJ1-1; D not resolved. V shed 4 bases and J shed 1 base, with 13 bases lying between them. CDR3 length: 15 amino acids. Germline values: CDR1 SGHTA, CDR2 FQGTGA. CDR3 loop: CASSSNPVRNTEAFF. The CDR3 DNA is TGTGCCAGCAGCTCCAACCCGGTTCGGAACACTGAAGCTTTCTTT.

The sample holds many counts of this clonotype. The rearrangement links TRBV7-3 to TRBJ2-3; D not resolved. Germline V gene sequence: CDR1 SGHTA, CDR2 FQGTGA. The V gene lost 5 bases and the J gene lost 6 bases, with 6 bases spanning the gap. The CDR3 is 11 amino acids. The CDR3: CASSTGDTQYF. The CDR3 DNA follows: TGTGCCAGCAGCACCGGCGATACGCAGTATTTT.

The table lists this clonotype with a count of one. The chain carries TRBV27 and TRBJ1-1; D unresolved. Germline V CDR1 and CDR2: MNHEY, SMNVEV (reference sequence). Between the trimmed V and J ends, which lost 3 bases and 0 bases, there was a span of 11 bases. CDR3 length: 15 residues. The CDR3 region has the DNA TGTGCCAGCAGTTTTGTAGGCGGCATGAACACTGAAGCTTTCTTT. Amino acids: CASSFVGGMNTEAFF.

The gene calls are TRBV7-2 and TRBJ2-3; D may correspond to TRBD1 or TRBD2 (5 bases each). V was trimmed by 6 bases and J by 3 bases, leaving 16 bases between them. This CDR3 has 15 residues. Germline V CDR1 and CDR2: SGHTA, FQGNSA. CDR3 DNA sequence: TGTGCCAGCAGTCCCGGGATAGGGGTAACAGATACGCAGTATTTT. Protein sequence: CASSPGIGVTDTQYF. The whole variable domain, filled in from reference TRBV7-2 and TRBJ2-3, reads GAGVSQSPSNKVTEKGKDVELRCDPISGHTALYWYRQSLGQGLEFLIYFQGNSAPDKSGLPSDRFSAERTGGSVSTLTIQRTQQEDSAVYLCASSPGIGVTDTQYFGPGTRLTVL.

The chain carries TRBV5-5 and TRBJ1-2; D gene uncertain. The germline V gene has CDR1 SGHKS and CDR2 YYEKEE (reference sequence). The germline V and J ends were trimmed by 0 bases and 8 bases, with 11 bases remaining between them. There are 13 residues in the CDR3. The CDR3 DNA follows: TGTGCCAGCAGCTTGGACGGTGGAGTGGGCTACACCTTC. Translation: CASSLDGGVGYTF.

Ten or more counts support this clonotype. The chain joins TRBV5-1 to TRBJ2-1; 8 bases match TRBD1. This CDR3 region has 14 residues. The germline V gene has CDR1 SGHRS and CDR2 YFSETQ. V shed 2 bases, J shed 2 bases, and the junction held 0 bases outside the gene matches. This chain's CDR3 is CASSFRGPYNEQFF. CDR3 bases: TGCGCCAGCAGCTTCAGGGGGCCCTACAATGAGCAGTTCTTC.

The chain combines TRBV7-3 with TRBJ2-7; 7 nucleotides agree with TRBD2. CDR3 length: 12 amino acids. Trimming took 5 bases from V and 7 from J; bases not matched to a gene: 5. CDR1 is SGHTA, CDR2 FQGTGA, per germline. As DNA, the CDR3 is TGTGCCAGCAGCCCTCAGCGGGGAGAGCAGTACGTC. It codes for CASSPQRGEQYV.

The table lists this clonotype with a few counts. This rearrangement joins TRBV5-6 to TRBJ1-6; no firm D call. Per the germline V gene, CDR1 is SGHDT and CDR2 is YYEEEE. V gave up 4 bases and J gave up 9 bases, with 8 bases separating them. The CDR3 extends over 12 amino acids. In nucleotides, the CDR3 is TGTGCCAGCAGCATCCCTGCTTCACCCCTCCACTTT. It codes for CASSIPASPLHF.

This clonotype was counted ten times or more. The chain combines TRBV5-1 with TRBJ2-1; tentative D call: TRBD1 (6 bases). The germline V gene has CDR1 SGHRS and CDR2 YFSETQ. V was clipped by 0 bases and J by 7 bases, with 11 bases between them. This CDR3 region has 14 residues. The CDR3 DNA sequence: TGCGCCAGCAGCTTGGTACAGGGTAAAAATGAGCAGTTCTTC. Translated, it gives CASSLVQGKNEQFF. The full variable domain, rest sourced from reference TRBV5-1 and TRBJ2-1, is KAGVTQTPRYLIKTRGQQVTLSCSPISGHRSVSWYQQTPGQGLQFLFEYFSETQRNKGNFPGRFSGRQFSNSRSEMNVSTLELGDSALYLCASSLVQGKNEQFFGPGTRLTVL.

This clonotype was recorded many times. This chain uses TRBV5-5 with TRBJ2-1, with D tentatively TRBD2 (5 bases). The CDR3 consists of 12 residues. The V end was cut by 0 bases, the J end by 9 bases, with 7 bases between. The V gene's germline CDR1 is SGHKS and CDR2 YYEKEE (reference sequence). The CDR3 region is CASSLAGIEQFF. CDR3 bases: TGTGCCAGCAGCTTGGCCGGGATTGAGCAGTTCTTC.